This TCR beta chain came from a study of blood T cells in healthy people across ages. The CDR3 loop spans 17 amino acids. Germline V gives CDR1 MGHRA, CDR2 YSYEKL. V was shortened by 0 bases and J by 5 bases, with 16 bases between the two germline ends. Combining a sample-barcoded 5' primer with a J-beta primer mix, a second PCR ran for 7 to 11 cycles. TCRdb itself ran the 5' RACE reads through MiXCR, one entry per CDR3 protein. The table records some 1.4 million distinct CDR3 sequences, around two fifths of them present only once. Total RNA, at least 6 micrograms per sample, was extracted from PBMCs.

Specimen: blood. The chain employs TRBV4-1 and TRBJ2-2, with a tentative D call TRBD2 (5 bases). This receptor was obtained from a woman aged 18 to 35 in good health. Here the CDR3 DNA reads TGCGCCAGCAGCCAAGATCTAGGGAGCAGGAGGACCGGGGAGCTGTTTTTT. Encoded protein: CASSQDLGSRRTGELFF.